The T cell receptor beta chain under discussion was sequenced for a study of control samples from healthy donors and cancer patients. Produced via immunoSEQ multiplex PCR; TCRdb's table is partial and in-frame only. The sample records approximately 150,000 clones, 85% to 95% being singletons. The sequence derives from a woman between 18 and 29 years old in good health. Material: blood.

In DNA, the CDR3 is TGTGCCAGCAGCTTAAGGTCCTCTGGAAACACCATATATTTT. Protein product: CASSLRSSGNTIYF. The rearrangement uses TRBV11-2 and TRBJ1-3; D gene uncertain. This CDR3 contains 14 residues. V lost 2 bases and J 0 bases, leaving 5 bases between the germline ends. Germline V gene sequence: CDR1 SGHAT, CDR2 FQNNGV.